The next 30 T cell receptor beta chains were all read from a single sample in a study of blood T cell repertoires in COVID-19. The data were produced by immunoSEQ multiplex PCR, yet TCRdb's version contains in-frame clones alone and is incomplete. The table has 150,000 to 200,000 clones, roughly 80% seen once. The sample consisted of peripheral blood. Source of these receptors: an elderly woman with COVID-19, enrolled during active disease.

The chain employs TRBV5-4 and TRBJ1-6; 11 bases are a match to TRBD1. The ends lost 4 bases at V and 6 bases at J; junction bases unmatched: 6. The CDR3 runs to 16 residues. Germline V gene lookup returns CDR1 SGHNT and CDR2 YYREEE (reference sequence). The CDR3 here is CASSTGQGGFNSPLHF. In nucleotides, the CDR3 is TGTGCCAGCAGCACGGGACAGGGGGGCTTTAATTCACCCCTCCACTTT. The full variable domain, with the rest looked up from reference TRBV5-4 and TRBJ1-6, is ETGVTQSPTHLIKTRGQQVTLRCSSQSGHNTVSWYQQALGQGPQFIFQYYREEENGRGNFPPRFSGLQFPNYSSELNVNALELDDSALYLCASSTGQGGFNSPLHFGNGTRLTVT.

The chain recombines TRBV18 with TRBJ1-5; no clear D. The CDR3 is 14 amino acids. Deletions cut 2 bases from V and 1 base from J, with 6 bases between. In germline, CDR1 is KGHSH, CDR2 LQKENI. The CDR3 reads CASSPVVSNQPQHF. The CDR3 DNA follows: TGTGCCAGCTCACCAGTCGTCAGCAATCAGCCCCAGCATTTT.

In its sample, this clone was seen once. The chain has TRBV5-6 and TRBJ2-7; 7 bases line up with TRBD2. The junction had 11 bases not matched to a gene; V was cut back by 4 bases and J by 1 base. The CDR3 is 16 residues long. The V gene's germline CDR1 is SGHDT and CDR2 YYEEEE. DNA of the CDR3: TGTGCCAGCAGCCTCCTATGGGCTAGCGGTTCCTACGAGCAGTACTTC. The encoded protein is CASSLLWASGSYEQYF.

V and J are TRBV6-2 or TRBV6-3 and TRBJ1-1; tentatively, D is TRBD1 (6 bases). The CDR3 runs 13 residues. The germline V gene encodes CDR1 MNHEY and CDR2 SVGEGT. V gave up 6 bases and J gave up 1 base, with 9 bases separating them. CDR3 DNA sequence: TGTGCCAGCAGCGGACAGAGGAACACTGAAGCTTTCTTT. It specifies CASSGQRNTEAFF.

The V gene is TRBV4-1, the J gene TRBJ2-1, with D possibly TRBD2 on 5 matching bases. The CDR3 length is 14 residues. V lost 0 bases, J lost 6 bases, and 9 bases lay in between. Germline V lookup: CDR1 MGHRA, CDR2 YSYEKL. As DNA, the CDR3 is TGCGCCAGCAGCCAAGAACCTAGCTTCAATGAGCAGTTCTTC. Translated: CASSQEPSFNEQFF.

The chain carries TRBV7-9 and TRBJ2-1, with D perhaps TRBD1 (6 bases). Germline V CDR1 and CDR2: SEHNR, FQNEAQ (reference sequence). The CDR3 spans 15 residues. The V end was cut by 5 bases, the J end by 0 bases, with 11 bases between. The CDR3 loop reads CASSAPDSSYNEQFF. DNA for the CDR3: TGTGCCAGCAGCGCCCCGGACAGCTCCTACAATGAGCAGTTCTTC.

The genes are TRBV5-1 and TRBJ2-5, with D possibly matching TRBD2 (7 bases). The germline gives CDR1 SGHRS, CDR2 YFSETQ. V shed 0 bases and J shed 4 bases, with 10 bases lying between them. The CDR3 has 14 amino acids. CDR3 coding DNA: TGCGCCAGCAGCTTGGACAGGGAGGGAGAGACCCAGTACTTC. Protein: CASSLDREGETQYF.

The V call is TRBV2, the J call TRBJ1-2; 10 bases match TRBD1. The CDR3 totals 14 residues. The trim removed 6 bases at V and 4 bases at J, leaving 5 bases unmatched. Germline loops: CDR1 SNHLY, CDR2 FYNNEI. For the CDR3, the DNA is TGTGCCAGCAGGTCGACAGGGGGCAGCTATGGCTACACCTTC. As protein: CASRSTGGSYGYTF.

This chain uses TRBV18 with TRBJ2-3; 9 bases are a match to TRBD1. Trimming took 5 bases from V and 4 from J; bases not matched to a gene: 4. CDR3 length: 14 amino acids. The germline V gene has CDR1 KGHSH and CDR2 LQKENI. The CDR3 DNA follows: TGTGCCAGCTCAACAGGGGGCCGGGCAGATACGCAGTATTTT. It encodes CASSTGGRADTQYF.

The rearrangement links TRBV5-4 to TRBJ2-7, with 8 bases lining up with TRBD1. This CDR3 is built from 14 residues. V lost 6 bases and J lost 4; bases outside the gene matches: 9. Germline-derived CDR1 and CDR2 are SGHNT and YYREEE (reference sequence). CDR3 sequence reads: CASMEDRDAYEQYF. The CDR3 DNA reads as TGTGCCAGCATGGAGGACAGGGATGCATACGAGCAGTACTTC.

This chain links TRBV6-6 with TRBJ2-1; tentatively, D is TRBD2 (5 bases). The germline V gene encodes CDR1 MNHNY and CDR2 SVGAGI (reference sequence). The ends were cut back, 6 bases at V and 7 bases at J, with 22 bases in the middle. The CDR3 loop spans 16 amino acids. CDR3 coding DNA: TGTGCCAGCAGCCACCTAAGCGGACCCCTAGGGAATGAGCAGTTCTTC. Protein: CASSHLSGPLGNEQFF.

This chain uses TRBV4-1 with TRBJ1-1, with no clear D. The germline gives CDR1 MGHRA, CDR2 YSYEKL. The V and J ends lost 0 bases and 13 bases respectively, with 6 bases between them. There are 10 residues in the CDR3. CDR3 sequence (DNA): TGCGCCAGCAGCCAAGATCCAGTTTTCTTT. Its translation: CASSQDPVFF.

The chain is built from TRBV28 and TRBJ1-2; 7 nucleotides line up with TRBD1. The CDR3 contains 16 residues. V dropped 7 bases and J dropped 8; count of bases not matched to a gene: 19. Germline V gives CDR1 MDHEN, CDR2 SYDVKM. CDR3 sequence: CASTRTFPPRGEGYTF. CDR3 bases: TGTGCCAGCACCCGAACGTTCCCCCCCAGGGGGGAAGGCTACACCTTC.

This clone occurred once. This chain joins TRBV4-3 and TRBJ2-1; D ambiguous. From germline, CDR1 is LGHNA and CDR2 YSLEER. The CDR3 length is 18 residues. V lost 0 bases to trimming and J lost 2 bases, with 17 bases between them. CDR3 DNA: TGCGCCAGCAGCCAAGACCCCGGAAGGTGGAGAACCTACAATGAGCAGTTCTTC. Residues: CASSQDPGRWRTYNEQFF.

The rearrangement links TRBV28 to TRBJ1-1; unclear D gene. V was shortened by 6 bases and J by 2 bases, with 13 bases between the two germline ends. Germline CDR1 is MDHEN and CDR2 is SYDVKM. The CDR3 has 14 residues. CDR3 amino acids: CASSLGAGNTEAFF. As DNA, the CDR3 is TGTGCCAGCAGCCTGGGTGCGGGTAACACTGAAGCTTTCTTT.

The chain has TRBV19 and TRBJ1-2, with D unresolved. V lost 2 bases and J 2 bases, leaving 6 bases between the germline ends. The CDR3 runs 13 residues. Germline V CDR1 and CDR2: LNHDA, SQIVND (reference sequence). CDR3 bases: TGTGCCAGTAGTATAAACTTAAACTATGGCTACACCTTC. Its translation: CASSINLNYGYTF.

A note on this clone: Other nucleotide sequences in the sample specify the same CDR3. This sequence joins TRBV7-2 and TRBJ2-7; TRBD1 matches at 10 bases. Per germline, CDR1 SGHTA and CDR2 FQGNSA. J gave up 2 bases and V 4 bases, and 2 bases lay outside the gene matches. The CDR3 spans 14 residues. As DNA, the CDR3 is TGTGCCAGCAGCTGGGGACAGGGGCCCTACGAGCAGTACTTC. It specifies CASSWGQGPYEQYF.

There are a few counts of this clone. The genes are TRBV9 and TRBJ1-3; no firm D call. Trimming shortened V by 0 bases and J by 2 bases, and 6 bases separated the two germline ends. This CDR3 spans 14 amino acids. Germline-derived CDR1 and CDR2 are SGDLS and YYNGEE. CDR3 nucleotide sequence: TGTGCCAGCAGCGTAGACACAGCTGGAAACACCATATATTTT. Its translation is CASSVDTAGNTIYF.

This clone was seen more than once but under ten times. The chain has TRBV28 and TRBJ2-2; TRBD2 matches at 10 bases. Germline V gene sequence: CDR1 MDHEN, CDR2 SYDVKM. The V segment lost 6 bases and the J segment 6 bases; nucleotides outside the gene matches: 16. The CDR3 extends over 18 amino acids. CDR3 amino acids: CASSFLAGASRVPGELFF. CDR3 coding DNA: TGTGCCAGCAGCTTCCTAGCGGGAGCCAGTCGAGTTCCCGGGGAGCTGTTTTTT.

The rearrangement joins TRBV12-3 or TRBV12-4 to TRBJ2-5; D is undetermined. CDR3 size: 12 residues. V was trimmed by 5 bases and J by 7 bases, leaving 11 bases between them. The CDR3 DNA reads TGTGCCAGCAGTATGGCGGTAGGGACCCAGTACTTC. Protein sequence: CASSMAVGTQYF.

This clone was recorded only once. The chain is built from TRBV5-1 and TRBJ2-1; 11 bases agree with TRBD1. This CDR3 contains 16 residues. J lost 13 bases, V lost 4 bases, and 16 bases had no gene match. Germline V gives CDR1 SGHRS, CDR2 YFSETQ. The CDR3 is CASSPRGQGGGSEQFF. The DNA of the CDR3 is TGCGCCAGCAGCCCAAGGGGACAGGGGGGAGGGTCTGAACAGTTCTTC.

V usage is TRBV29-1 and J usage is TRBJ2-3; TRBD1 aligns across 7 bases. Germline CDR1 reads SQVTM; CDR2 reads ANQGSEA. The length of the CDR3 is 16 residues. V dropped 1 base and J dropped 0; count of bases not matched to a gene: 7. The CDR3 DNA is TGCAGCGTTGAAGGTTATGAGACAGGGAGCACAGATACGCAGTATTTT. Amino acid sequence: CSVEGYETGSTDTQYF.

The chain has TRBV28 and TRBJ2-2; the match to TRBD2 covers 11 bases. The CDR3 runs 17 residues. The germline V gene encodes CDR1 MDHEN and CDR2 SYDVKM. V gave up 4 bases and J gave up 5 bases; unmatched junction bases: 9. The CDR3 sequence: CASSSGLAGMYTGELFF. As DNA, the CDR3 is TGTGCCAGCAGTTCCGGACTAGCGGGCATGTATACCGGGGAGCTGTTTTTT.

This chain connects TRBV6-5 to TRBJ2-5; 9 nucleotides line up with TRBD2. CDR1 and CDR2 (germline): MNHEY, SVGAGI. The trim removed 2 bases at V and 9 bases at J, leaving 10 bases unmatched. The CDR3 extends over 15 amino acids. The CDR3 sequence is CASSYVAGVPGAQYF. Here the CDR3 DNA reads TGTGCCAGCAGTTACGTAGCGGGAGTCCCGGGGGCCCAGTACTTC.

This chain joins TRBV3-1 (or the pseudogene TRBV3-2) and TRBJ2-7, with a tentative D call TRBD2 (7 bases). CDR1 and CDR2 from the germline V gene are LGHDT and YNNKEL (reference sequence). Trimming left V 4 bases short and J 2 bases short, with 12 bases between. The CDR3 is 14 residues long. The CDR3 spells CASSLGGAPYEQYF. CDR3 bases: TGTGCCAGCAGCCTGGGGGGGGCCCCCTACGAGCAGTACTTC.

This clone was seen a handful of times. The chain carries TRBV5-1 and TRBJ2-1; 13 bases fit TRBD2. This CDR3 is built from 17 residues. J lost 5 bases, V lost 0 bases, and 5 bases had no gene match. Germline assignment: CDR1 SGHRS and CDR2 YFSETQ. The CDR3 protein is CASSLVGGLAGNNEQFF. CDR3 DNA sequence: TGCGCCAGCAGCTTGGTCGGGGGACTAGCGGGAAACAATGAGCAGTTCTTC.

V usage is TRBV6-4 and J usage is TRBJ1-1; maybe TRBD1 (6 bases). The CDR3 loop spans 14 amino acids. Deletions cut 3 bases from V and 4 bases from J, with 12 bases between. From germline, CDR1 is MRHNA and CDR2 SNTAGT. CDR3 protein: CASSETGPGTEAFF. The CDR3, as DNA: TGTGCCAGCAGTGAAACAGGGCCGGGCACTGAAGCTTTCTTT.

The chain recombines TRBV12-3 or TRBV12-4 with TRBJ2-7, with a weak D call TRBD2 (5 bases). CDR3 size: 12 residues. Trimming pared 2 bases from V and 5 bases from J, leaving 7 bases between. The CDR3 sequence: CASSLLANEQYF. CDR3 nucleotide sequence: TGTGCCAGCAGTTTATTAGCGAACGAGCAGTACTTC.

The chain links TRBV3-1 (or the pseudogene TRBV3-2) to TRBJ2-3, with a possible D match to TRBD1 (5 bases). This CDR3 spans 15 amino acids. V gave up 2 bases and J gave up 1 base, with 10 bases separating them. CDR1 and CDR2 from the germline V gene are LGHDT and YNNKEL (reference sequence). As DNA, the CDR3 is TGTGCCAGCAGCCAAAACAGGCTAGGCACAGATACGCAGTATTTT. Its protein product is CASSQNRLGTDTQYF.

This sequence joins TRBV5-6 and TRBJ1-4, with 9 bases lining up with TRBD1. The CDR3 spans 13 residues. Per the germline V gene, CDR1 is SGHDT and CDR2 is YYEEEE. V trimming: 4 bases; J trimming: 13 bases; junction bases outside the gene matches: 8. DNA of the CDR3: TGTGCCAGCAGCAGGGACAGGGATTTTGGACTGTTTTTT. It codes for CASSRDRDFGLFF. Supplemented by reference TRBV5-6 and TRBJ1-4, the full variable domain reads DAGVTQSPTHLIKTRGQQVTLRCSPKSGHDTVSWYQQALGQGPQFIFQYYEEEERQRGNFPDRFSGHQFPNYSSELNVNALLLGDSALYLCASSRDRDFGLFFGSGTQLSVL.